This T cell receptor beta chain was obtained from a study of blood T cells in healthy people across ages. The germline V gene has CDR1 MNHNS and CDR2 SASEGT. Trimming left V 3 bases short and J 3 bases short, with 12 bases between. There are 14 residues in the CDR3. A second PCR, run for about 7 to 12 cycles, used a sample-barcoded 5' primer plus a J-beta primer mix. TCRdb called the 5' RACE reads again in MiXCR, with one record for every CDR3 protein. Counted here are 450,000 to 650,000 distinct CDR3 sequences, 24% occurring once; the ten biggest clones make up 7.5% to 9%. These sequences were also reported in another study, on T cells of mothers and their children.

The chain has TRBV6-1 and TRBJ2-7; D gene uncertain. This receptor was identified in a boy aged 5-17 years in good health. Sequencing input: blood. The CDR3 nucleotides are TGTGCCAGCAGTGAGGCTGTTAAGGGCTACGAGCAGTACTTC. Protein: CASSEAVKGYEQYF.